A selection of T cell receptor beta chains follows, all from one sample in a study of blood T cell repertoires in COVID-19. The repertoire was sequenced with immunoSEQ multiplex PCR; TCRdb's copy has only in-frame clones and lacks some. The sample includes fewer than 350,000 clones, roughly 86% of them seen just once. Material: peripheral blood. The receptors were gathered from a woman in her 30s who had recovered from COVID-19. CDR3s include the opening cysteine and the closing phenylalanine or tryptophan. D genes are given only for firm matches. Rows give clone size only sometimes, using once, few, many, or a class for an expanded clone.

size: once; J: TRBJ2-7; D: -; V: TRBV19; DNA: TGTGCCAGTAGCAACAGGGACGGGTGGTACGAGCAGTACTTC; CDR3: CASSNRDGWYEQYF
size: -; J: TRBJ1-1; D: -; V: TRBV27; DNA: TGTGCCAGCAGTACCCGGTTGACTGAAGCTTTCTTT; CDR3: CASSTRLTEAFF
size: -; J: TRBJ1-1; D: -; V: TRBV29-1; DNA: TGCAGCGTTGAAGTAAACACTGAAGCTTTCTTT; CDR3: CSVEVNTEAFF
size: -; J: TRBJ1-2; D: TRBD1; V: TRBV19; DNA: TGTGCCAGTAGTAGTCGGGACAGGGGTTTTTATGGCTACACCTTC; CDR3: CASSSRDRGFYGYTF
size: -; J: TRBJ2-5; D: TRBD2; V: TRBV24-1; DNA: TGTGCCACCAGTGATTCTAGCGTGCGGGAGTCCCAAGAGACCCAGTACTTC; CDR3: CATSDSSVRESQETQYF
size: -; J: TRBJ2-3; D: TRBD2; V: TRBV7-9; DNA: TGTGCCAGCAGCTTGACTAGCGGGAAGAAAGATACGCAGTATTTT; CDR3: CASSLTSGKKDTQYF
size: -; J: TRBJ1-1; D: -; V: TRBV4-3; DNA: TGCGCCAGCAGCCAAGACTTGGGGGGATACACTGAAGCTTTCTTT; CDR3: CASSQDLGGYTEAFF
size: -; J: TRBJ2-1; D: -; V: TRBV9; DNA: TGTGCCAGCGCAGGTACGGGGGATGAGCAGTTCTTC; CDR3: CASAGTGDEQFF
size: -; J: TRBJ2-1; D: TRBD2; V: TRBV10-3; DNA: TGTGCCATCAGTGAGTCGATACCAACCTTAGCGGGAGGGAGGAATGAGCAGTTCTTC; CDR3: CAISESIPTLAGGRNEQFF
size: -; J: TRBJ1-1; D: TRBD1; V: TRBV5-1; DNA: TGCGCCAGCAGCGAGGGACAGGGGATGACCGAAGCTTTCTTT; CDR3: CASSEGQGMTEAFF
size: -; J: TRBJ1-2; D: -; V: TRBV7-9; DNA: TGTGCCAGCAGCTTTAGACAGGAAACTAACTATGGCTACACCTTC; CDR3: CASSFRQETNYGYTF
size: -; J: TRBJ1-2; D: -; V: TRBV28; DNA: TGTGCCAGTGGCGCAGGGGACTATGGCTACACCTTC; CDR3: CASGAGDYGYTF
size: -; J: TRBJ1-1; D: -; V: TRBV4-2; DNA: TGTGCCAGCAGCCCCCGCGAGGGCAGTGGGAACACTGAAGCTTTCTTT; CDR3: CASSPREGSGNTEAFF
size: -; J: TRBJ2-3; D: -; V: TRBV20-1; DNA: TGCAGTGCTAGTGAGGTGAGGCCGGGCACAGATACGCAGTATTTT; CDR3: CSASEVRPGTDTQYF
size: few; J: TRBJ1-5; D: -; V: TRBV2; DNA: TGTGCCAGCAGTTTCAGGGCCGATCAGCCCCAGCATTTT; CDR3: CASSFRADQPQHF
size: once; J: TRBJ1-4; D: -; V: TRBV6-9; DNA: TGTGCCAGCAGTTATAGGTGGCTTGCGGGAGGAAATGAAAAACTGTTTTTT; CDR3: CASSYRWLAGGNEKLFF
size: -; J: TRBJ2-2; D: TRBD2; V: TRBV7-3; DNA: TGTGCCAGCAGCTCGGGACTATTAAACACCGGGGAGCTGTTTTTT; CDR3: CASSSGLLNTGELFF
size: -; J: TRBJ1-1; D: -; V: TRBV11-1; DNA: TGTGCCAGCAGCACGGGACAAAAGAACACTGAAGCTTTCTTT; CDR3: CASSTGQKNTEAFF
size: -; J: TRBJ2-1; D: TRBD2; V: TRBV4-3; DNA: TGCGCCAGCAGCCAAGATCCACTAGCGGGAGCTAATGAGCAGTTCTTC; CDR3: CASSQDPLAGANEQFF
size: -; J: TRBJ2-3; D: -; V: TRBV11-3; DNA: TGTGCCAGCAGCTTGCTAACCACAGATACGCAGTATTTT; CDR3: CASSLLTTDTQYF
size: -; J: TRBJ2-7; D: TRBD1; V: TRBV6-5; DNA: TGTGCCGTCACCGGGACAGGTCCTTACGAGCAGTACTTC; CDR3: CAVTGTGPYEQYF
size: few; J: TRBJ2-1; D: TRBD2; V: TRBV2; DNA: TGTGCCAGCAGTGGCGGGGGGCCCTACAATGAGCAGTTCTTC; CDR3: CASSGGGPYNEQFF
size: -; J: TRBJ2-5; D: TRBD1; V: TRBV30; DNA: TGTGCCTGGGCGGGACAGGTGGAGACCCAGTACTTC; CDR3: CAWAGQVETQYF
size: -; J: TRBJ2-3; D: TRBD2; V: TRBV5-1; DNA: TGCGCCAGCAGCTTTAGCGGGGGGGAAGATACGCAGTATTTT; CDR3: CASSFSGGEDTQYF
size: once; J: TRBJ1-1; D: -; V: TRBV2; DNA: TGTGCCAGCAGTGAAAGAGGGGGGAACACTGAAGCTTTCTTT; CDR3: CASSERGGNTEAFF
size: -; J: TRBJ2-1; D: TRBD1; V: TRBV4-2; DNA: TGTGCCAGCAGCCAACCCACAGGGGGCGGAATCTACAATGAGCAGTTCTTC; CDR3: CASSQPTGGGIYNEQFF
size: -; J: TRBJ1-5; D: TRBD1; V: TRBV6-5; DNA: TGTGCCAGCAGACCAGGGGGCGGTCAGCCCCAGCATTTT; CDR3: CASRPGGGQPQHF
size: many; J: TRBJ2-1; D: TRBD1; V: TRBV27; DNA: TGTGCCAGCAGTGTGCCCCAGGGACAGTACAATGAGCAGTTCTTC; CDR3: CASSVPQGQYNEQFF
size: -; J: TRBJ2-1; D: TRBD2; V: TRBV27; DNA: TGTGCCAGCAGTTTAAAAGCGGGGGGTCACAATGAGCAGTTCTTC; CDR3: CASSLKAGGHNEQFF
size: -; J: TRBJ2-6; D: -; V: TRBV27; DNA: TGTGCCAGCAGACCAATGGGGGGTGCTGGGGCCAACGTCCTGACTTTC; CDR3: CASRPMGGAGANVLTF
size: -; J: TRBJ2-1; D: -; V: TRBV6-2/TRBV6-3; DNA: TGTGCCAGCAGTTACCTACGGGAAGCCGGTGAGCAGTTCTTC; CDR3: CASSYLREAGEQFF
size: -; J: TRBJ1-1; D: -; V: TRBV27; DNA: TGTGCCAGCAGTAAGGCGGGCGGTAGTTTGGCTTTCTTT; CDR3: CASSKAGGSLAFF
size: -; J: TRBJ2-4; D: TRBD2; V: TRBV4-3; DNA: TGCGCCAGCAGCCAGGTCCGCCTAGCGGGGCAGGGACTAGCCAAAAACATTCAGTACTTC; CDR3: CASSQVRLAGQGLAKNIQYF
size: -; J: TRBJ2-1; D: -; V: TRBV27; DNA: TGTGCCAGCAGTTTCCAGTCCTCCTACAATGAGCAGTTCTTC; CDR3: CASSFQSSYNEQFF
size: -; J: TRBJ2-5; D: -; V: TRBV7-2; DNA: TGTGCCAGCGAAACGGGGACAGCGGGGACCCAGTACTTC; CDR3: CASETGTAGTQYF
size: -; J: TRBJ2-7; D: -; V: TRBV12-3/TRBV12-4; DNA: TGTGCCATCGGGACACCGCGGCAGTACTTC; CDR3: CAIGTPRQYF
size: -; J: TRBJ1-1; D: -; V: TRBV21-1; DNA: TGTGCCAGCAGCAAAAGTAGGCGGGACACTGAAGCTTTCTTT; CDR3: CASSKSRRDTEAFF
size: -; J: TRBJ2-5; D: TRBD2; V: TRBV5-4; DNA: TGTGCCAGCAGCTTGGCGGGACTAGTGGAAGAGACCCAGTACTTC; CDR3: CASSLAGLVEETQYF
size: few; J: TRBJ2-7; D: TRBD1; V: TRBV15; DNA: TGTGCCACCAGCACCAACAGGGGCAACTACGAGCAGTACTTC; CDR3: CATSTNRGNYEQYF
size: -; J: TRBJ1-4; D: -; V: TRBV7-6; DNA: TGTGCCAGCAGCTTACTGAGGGCAACTAATGAAAAACTGTTTTTT; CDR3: CASSLLRATNEKLFF